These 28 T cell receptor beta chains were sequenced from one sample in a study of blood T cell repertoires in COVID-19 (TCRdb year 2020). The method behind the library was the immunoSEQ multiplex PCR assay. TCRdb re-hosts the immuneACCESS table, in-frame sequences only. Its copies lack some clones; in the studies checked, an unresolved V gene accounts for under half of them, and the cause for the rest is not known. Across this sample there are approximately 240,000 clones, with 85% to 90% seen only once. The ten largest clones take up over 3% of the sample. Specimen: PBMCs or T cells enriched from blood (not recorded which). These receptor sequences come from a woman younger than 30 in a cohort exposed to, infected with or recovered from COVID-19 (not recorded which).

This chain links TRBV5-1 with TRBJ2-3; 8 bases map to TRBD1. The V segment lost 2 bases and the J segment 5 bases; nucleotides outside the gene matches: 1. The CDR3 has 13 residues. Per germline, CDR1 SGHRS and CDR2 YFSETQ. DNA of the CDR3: TGCGCCAGCAGCTTTACAGGGGGAGATACGCAGTATTTT. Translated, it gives CASSFTGGDTQYF.

The CDR3 is CASSPEGDTKPPLHF. DNA for the CDR3: TGTGCCAGCTCACCCGAAGGGGACACAAAGCCGCCCCTCCACTTT. V usage is TRBV18 and J usage is TRBJ1-6; the D gene is possibly TRBD1 (6 bases). This CDR3 comprises 15 residues. Germline values: CDR1 KGHSH, CDR2 LQKENI. V shed 3 bases and J shed 13 bases, with 19 bases lying between them.

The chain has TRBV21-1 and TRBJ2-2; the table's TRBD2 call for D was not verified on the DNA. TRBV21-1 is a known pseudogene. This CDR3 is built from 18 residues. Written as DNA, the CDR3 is TGTGCCAGCAGCAAAGGAGGGTATAACGGAGACTACACCGGGGAGCTGTTTTTT. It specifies CASSKGGYNGDYTGELFF.

CDR3 sequence reads: CASSDLQGRGYEQYF. DNA of the CDR3: TGTGCCAGCAGTGATTTACAGGGGCGAGGCTACGAGCAGTACTTC. The chain is built from TRBV25-1 and TRBJ2-7, with 7 bases lining up with TRBD1. The CDR3 is 15 amino acids. Germline CDR1 reads MGHDK; CDR2 reads SYGVNS. The trim removed 3 bases at V and 3 bases at J, leaving 8 bases unmatched.

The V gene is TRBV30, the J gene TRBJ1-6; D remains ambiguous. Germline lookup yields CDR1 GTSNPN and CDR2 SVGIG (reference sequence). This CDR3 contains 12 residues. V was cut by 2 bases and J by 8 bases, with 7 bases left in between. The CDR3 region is CAWSITDSPLHF. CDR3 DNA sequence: TGTGCCTGGAGTATCACGGATTCACCCCTCCACTTT. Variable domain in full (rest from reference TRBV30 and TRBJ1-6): SQTIHQWPATLVQPVGSPLSLECTVEGTSNPNLYWYRQAAGRGLQLLFYSVGIGQISSEVPQNLSASRPQDRQFILSSKKLLLSDSGFYLCAWSITDSPLHFGNGTRLTVT.

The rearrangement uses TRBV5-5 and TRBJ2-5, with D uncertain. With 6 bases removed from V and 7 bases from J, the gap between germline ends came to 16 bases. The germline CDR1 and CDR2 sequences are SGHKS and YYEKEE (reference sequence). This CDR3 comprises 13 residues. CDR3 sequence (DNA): TGTGCCAGCACCCTAGACTTCAAAGGGACCCAGTACTTC. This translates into CASTLDFKGTQYF.

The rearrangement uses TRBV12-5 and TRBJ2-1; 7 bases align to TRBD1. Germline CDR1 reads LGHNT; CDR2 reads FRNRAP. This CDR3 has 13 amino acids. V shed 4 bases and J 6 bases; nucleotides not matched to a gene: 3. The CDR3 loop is CASGWDSPNEQFF. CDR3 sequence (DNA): TGTGCTAGTGGTTGGGACAGCCCCAATGAGCAGTTCTTC. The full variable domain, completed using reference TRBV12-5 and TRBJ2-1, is DARVTQTPRHKVTEMGQEVTMRCQPILGHNTVFWYRQTMMQGLELLAYFRNRAPLDDSGMPKDRFSAEMPDATLATLKIQPSEPRDSAVYFCASGWDSPNEQFFGPGTRLTVL.

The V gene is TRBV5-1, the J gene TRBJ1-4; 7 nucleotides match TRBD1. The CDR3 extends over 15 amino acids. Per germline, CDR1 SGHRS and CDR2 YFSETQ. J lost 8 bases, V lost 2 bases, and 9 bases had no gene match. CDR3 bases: TGCGCCAGCAGCTTCGGTCAGGGGGGTGGAGAAAAACTGTTTTTT. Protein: CASSFGQGGGEKLFF.

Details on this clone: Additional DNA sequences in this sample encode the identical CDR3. In DNA form, the CDR3 reads TGTGCCAGCAGCTTTTCGGGGGACACTGAAGCTTTCTTT. This sequence encodes CASSFSGDTEAFF. The gene calls are TRBV7-2 and TRBJ1-1; a possible D gene is TRBD1 (5 bases). Deletions cut 3 bases from V and 3 bases from J, with 8 bases between. The germline V gene has CDR1 SGHTA and CDR2 FQGNSA. This CDR3 has 13 residues.

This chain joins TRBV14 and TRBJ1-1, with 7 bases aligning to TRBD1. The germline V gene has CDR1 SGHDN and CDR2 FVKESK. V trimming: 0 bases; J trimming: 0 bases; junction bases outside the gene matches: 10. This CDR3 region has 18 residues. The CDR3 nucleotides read TGTGCCAGCAGCCAAGAATTCAGGGGGACAGACATGAACACTGAAGCTTTCTTT. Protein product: CASSQEFRGTDMNTEAFF.

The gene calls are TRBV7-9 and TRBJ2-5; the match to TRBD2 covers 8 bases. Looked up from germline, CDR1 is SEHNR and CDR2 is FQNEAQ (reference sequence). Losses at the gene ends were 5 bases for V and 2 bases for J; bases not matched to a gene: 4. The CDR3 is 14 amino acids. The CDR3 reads CASSPPSGQETQYF. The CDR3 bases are TGTGCCAGCAGCCCTCCTAGCGGGCAAGAGACCCAGTACTTC.

The CDR3 DNA is TGTGCCACCGACTCCGCGGGAGGCACAGATACGCAGTATTTT. Translated: CATDSAGGTDTQYF. This chain connects TRBV3-1 (or the pseudogene TRBV3-2) to TRBJ2-3; TRBD2 matches 7 bases. The CDR3 contains 14 residues. Germline CDR1 LGHDT, CDR2 YNNKEL (reference sequence). The J segment lost 1 base and the V segment lost 10 bases, leaving 8 bases of the junction unmatched.

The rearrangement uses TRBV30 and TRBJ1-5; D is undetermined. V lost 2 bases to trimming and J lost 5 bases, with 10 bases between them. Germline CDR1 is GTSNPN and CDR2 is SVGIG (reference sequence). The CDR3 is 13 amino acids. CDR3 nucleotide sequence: TGTGCCTGGAGTACTGGGCCCGATCAGCCCCAGCATTTT. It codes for CAWSTGPDQPQHF.

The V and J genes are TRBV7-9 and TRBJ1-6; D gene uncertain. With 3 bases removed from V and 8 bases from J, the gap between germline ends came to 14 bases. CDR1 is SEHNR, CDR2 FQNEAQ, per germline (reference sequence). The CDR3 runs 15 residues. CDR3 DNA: TGTGCCAGCAGCTTTTCATCCGGGGTGGATTCACCCCTCCACTTT. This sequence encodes CASSFSSGVDSPLHF.

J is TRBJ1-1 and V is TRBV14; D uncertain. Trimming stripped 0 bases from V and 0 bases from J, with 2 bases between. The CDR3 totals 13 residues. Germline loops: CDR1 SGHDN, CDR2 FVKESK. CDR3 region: CASSQDLNTEAFF. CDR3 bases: TGTGCCAGCAGCCAAGACTTGAACACTGAAGCTTTCTTT. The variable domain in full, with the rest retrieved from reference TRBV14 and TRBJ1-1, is EAGVTQFPSHSVIEKGQTVTLRCDPISGHDNLYWYRRVMGKEIKFLLHFVKESKQDESGMPNNRFLAERTGGTYSTLKVQPAELEDSGVYFCASSQDLNTEAFFGQGTRLTVV.

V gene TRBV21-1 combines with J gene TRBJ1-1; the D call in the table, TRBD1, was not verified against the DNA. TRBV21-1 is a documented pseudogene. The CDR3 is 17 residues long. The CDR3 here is CASSKAERGGQCPEAFF. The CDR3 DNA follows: TGTGCCAGCAGCAAAGCAGAGAGGGGTGGACAGTGCCCTGAAGCTTTCTTT.

This chain's CDR3 is CASTTSKAFSNTGELFF. Here the CDR3 DNA reads TGTGCCAGTACTACTAGTAAAGCCTTTTCGAACACCGGGGAGCTGTTTTTT. The genes are TRBV19 and TRBJ2-2, with a possible D match to TRBD2 (5 bases). Deletions cut 7 bases from V and 0 bases from J, with 18 bases between. CDR1 and CDR2 from the germline V gene are LNHDA and SQIVND (reference sequence). CDR3 length equals 17 residues.

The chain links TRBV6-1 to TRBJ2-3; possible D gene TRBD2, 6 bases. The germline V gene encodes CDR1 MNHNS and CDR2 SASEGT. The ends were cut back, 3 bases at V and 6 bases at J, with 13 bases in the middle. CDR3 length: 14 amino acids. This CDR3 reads CASSDGAGWDTQYF. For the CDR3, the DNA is TGTGCCAGCAGTGACGGGGCGGGGTGGGATACGCAGTATTTT.

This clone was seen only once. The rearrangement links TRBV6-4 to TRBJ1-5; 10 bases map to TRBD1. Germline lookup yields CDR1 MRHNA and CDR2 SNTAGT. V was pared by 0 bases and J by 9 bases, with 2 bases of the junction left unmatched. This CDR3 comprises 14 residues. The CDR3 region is CASSDSGQGWPQHF. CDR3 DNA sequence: TGTGCCAGCAGTGACTCGGGACAGGGGTGGCCCCAGCATTTT.

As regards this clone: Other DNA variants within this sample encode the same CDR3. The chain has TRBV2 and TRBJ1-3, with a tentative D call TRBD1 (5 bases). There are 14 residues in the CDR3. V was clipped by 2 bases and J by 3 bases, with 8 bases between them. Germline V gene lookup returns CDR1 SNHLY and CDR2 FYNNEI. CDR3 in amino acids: CASSEQGGGNTIYF. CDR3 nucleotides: TGTGCCAGCAGTGAACAGGGTGGTGGAAACACCATATATTTT. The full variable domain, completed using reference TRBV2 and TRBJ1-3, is EPEVTQTPSHQVTQMGQEVILRCVPISNHLYFYWYRQILGQKVEFLVSFYNNEISEKSEIFDDQFSVERPDGSNFTLKIRSTKLEDSAMYFCASSEQGGGNTIYFGEGSWLTVV.

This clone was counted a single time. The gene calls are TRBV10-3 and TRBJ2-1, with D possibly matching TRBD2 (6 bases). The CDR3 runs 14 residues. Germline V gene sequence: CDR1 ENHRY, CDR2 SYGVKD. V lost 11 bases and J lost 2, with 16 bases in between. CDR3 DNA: TGTGCCGTGGAGGGCGGAGGGCCCTACAATGAGCAGTTCTTC. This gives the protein CAVEGGGPYNEQFF.

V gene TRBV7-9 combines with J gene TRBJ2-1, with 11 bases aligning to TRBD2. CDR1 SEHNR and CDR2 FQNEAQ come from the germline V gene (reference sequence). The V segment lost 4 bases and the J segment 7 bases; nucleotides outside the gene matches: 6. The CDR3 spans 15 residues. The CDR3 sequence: CASSSTSGSWNEQFF. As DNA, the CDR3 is TGTGCCAGCAGCTCCACTAGCGGGAGTTGGAATGAGCAGTTCTTC.

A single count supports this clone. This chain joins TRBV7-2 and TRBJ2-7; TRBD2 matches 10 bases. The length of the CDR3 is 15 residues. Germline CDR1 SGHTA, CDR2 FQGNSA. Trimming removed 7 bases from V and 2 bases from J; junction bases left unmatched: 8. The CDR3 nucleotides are TGTGCCAGCACAAGGACTAGCGGATTCGCCTACGAGCAGTACTTC. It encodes CASTRTSGFAYEQYF. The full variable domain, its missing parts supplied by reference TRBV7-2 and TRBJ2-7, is GAGVSQSPSNKVTEKGKDVELRCDPISGHTALYWYRQSLGQGLEFLIYFQGNSAPDKSGLPSDRFSAERTGGSVSTLTIQRTQQEDSAVYLCASTRTSGFAYEQYFGPGTRLTVT.

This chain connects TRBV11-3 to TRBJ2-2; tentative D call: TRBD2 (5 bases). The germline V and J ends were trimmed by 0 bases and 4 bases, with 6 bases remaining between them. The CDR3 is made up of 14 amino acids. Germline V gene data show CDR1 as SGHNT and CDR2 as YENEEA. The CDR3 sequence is CASSLEGSTGELFF. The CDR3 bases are TGTGCCAGCAGCTTAGAAGGGAGCACCGGGGAGCTGTTTTTT.

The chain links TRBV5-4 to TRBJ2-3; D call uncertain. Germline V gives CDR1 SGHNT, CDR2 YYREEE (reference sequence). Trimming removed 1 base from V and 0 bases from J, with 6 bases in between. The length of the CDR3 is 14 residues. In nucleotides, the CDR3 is TGTGCCAGCAGCTTGCGGTCTAGCACAGATACGCAGTATTTT. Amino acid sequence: CASSLRSSTDTQYF.

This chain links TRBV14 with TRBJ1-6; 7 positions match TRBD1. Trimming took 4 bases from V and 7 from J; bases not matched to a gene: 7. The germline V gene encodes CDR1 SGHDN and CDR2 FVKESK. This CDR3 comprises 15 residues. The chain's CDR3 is CASSLPGQPNSPLHF. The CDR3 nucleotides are TGTGCCAGCAGCCTCCCGGGACAGCCGAATTCACCCCTCCACTTT.

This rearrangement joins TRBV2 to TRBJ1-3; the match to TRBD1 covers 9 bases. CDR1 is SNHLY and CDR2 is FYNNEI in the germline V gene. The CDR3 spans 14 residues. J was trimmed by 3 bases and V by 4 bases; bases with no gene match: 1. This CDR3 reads CASSGTGVGNTIYF. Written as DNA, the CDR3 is TGTGCCAGCAGTGGGACAGGGGTTGGAAACACCATATATTTT.

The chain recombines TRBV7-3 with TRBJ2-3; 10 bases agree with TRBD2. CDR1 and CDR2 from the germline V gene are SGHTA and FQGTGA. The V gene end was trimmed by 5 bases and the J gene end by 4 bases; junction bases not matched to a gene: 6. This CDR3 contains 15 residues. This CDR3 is CASSQTSGVADTQYF. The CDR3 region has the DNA TGTGCCAGCAGCCAAACTAGCGGGGTCGCAGATACGCAGTATTTT.